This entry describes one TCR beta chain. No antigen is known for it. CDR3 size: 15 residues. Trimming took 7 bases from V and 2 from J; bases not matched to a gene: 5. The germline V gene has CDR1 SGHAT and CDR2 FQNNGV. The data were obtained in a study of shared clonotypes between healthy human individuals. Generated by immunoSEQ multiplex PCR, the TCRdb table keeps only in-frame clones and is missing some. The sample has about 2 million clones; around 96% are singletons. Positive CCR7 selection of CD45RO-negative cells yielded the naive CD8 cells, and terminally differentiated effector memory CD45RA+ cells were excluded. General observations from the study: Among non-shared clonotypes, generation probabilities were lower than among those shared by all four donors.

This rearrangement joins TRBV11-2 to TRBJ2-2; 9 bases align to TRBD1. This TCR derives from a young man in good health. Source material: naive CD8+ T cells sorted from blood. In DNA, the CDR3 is TGTGCCAGCACCGTGACAGGGGGAAACACCGGGGAGCTGTTTTTT. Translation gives CASTVTGGNTGELFF.